This entry describes one T cell receptor beta chain. No cognate antigen has been identified for it. No much larger clone exists at a distance of one base, and base qualities are not known. From the cysteine through the phenylalanine, the CDR3 covers 12 amino acids. This entry keeps only the CDR3 DNA: 36 bases, framed from base 1. Per the germline V gene (reference sequence), SEHNR is the CDR1 and FQNEAQ is the CDR2. V sheds 5 bases and J sheds 6 bases, leaving 11 bases between their ends. The sample comes from a study of OX40 agonist ivuxolimab in advanced cancers. About the full investigation: Ivuxolimab, which targeted the costimulatory receptor OX40 (CD134), was an agonistic, fully human IgG2 monoclonal antibody. Partial responses occurred in three dose-escalation patients: two with cutaneous melanoma and one with hepatocellular carcinoma. Of the roughly 52 patients in dose escalation, about 19 had hepatocellular carcinoma, some 15 had melanoma, 9 had renal cell carcinoma and 9 had head and neck cancer. Prior anti-PD-1, anti-PD-L1 or anti-CTLA-4 therapy was permitted, and checkpoint inhibitors had been received by around 39% of dose-escalation patients. The paper describes the monotherapy dose-escalation part (N = 52 patients) of the phase I trial of ivuxolimab. The purpose of peripheral TCRbeta sequencing was to test whether ivuxolimab changed TCR sequence diversity and led to clonal T-cell expansion. A male proportion of around 81% and a mean age of about 60 years, ranging from 23 to 79, were recorded for the dose-escalation cohort. Intravenous ivuxolimab was administered to patients every 2 weeks at six dose levels: 0.01, 0.1, 0.3, 1.5, 3 and 10 mg/kg. Results the study describes overall, beyond this receptor: After ivuxolimab, expanded clones were on average more numerous among CD8+ T cells than among CD4+ T cells. Clonal expansion of both CD4+ and CD8+ blood T cells was observed from baseline to week 6 at doses 0.1 to 3.0 mg/kg. Low levels of normalized T-cell clonal expansion were also seen in some nonresponding patients. In partial responders in the 0.1-3.0 mg/kg groups, normalized peripheral clonal expansion was found to be among the lowest, especially among CD8+ T cells. Which antigens the clonally expanded peripheral T cells were specific for was not determined.

Genomic DNA was isolated from the sorted cells so that the TCRbeta CDR3 region could be sequenced. The immunoSEQ Assay was used to sequence the TCRbeta CDR3 regions. In TCRdb, the immuneACCESS table is reduced to in-frame sequences with V and J assigned. These tables do not hold every clone; where another copy was compared, an unresolved V gene accounts for under half, and the others remain unexplained. Across this sample there are 95,000 to 100,000 clones, with 70% to 85% seen only once. The ten largest clones add up to roughly 5.2% of the sample. The trial excluded patients who had a history of autoimmune disease or were on systemic immunosuppression. Peripheral blood for TCR sequencing was collected from all dose cohorts at baseline, on cycle 4 day 1, and on cycle 7 day 1. Samples came from an open-label, multicenter, first-in-human phase I dose-escalation trial of ivuxolimab. Adults with locally advanced or metastatic head and neck squamous cell, hepatocellular, melanoma or renal cell carcinoma were enrolled in the trial. Before TCR sequencing, CD4+ and CD8+ T cells were separately sorted from peripheral blood.

The sequenced sample was CD4+ or CD8+ T cells sorted from blood, obtained in a trial of the OX40 agonist ivuxolimab. Recombination linked TRBV7-9 to TRBJ2-7; the D gene assignment is ambiguous. The sequence was obtained from an adult with an advanced solid tumor such as melanoma, head and neck, liver or kidney cancer. The bases read TGTGCCAGCAGCCACGGGTCCGGCGAGCAGTACTTC. Translated, this is CASSHGSGEQYF.